These 23 T cell receptor beta chains were all obtained from the same sample, sequenced in a study of OX40 agonist ivuxolimab in advanced cancers. Some clones are missing from TCRdb's copy, which holds only in-frame ones; the method was immunoSEQ multiplex PCR. The sample consists of about 150,000 clones, 90% to 95% of them appearing once. This specimen consisted of CD4+ or CD8+ T cells sorted from blood, obtained in a trial of the OX40 agonist ivuxolimab. The receptors were sampled from an adult with an advanced solid tumor such as melanoma, head and neck, liver or kidney cancer.

The genes are TRBV7-9 and TRBJ2-1; D is perhaps TRBD2 (7 bases). From germline, CDR1 is SEHNR and CDR2 FQNEAQ (reference sequence). V dropped 5 bases and J dropped 6 bases, with 17 bases sitting between them. The CDR3 contains 15 residues. CDR3 nucleotide sequence: TGTGCCAGCAGCCCCAAGGGGGGGCCCCTCAATGAGCAGTTCTTC. Protein sequence: CASSPKGGPLNEQFF.

The chain carries TRBV18 and TRBJ2-2; TRBD1 might be the D (6 bases). The germline gives CDR1 KGHSH, CDR2 LQKENI. CDR3 length: 16 amino acids. The V gene lost 2 bases and the J gene lost 1 base, with 11 bases spanning the gap. The DNA for the CDR3 is TGTGCCAGCTCACCAATCATACAGGGGAACACCGGGGAGCTGTTTTTT. It specifies CASSPIIQGNTGELFF.

The chain employs TRBV27 and TRBJ2-5; no clear D. V dropped 5 bases and J dropped 2 bases, with 0 bases sitting between them. The CDR3 runs to 10 residues. CDR1 MNHEY and CDR2 SMNVEV come from the germline V gene (reference sequence). In DNA form, the CDR3 reads TGTGCCAGCAGTCAAGAGACCCAGTACTTC. Protein: CASSQETQYF.

The V and J genes are TRBV28 and TRBJ1-1; 8 bases line up with TRBD1. The CDR3 totals 14 residues. Germline assignment: CDR1 MDHEN and CDR2 SYDVKM. V lost 4 bases to trimming and J lost 6 bases; unmatched junction nucleotides: 7. In nucleotides, the CDR3 is TGTGCCAGCAGTTCAGGGGGCATGGGCGCTGAAGCTTTCTTT. Encoded protein: CASSSGGMGAEAFF.

This chain connects TRBV7-3 to TRBJ1-5; TRBD1 aligns across 9 bases. Per the germline V gene, CDR1 is SGHTA and CDR2 is FQGTGA. V dropped 6 bases and J dropped 0; count of bases not matched to a gene: 12. This CDR3 comprises 18 residues. This CDR3 is CASRSPGTGTHSNQPQHF. The CDR3 DNA follows: TGTGCCAGCAGAAGTCCCGGGACAGGGACCCATAGCAATCAGCCCCAGCATTTT.

This clone showed up just a few times. The chain carries TRBV29-1 and TRBJ2-7; TRBD1 is a possible D gene (6 bases). With 7 bases removed from V and 2 bases from J, the gap between germline ends came to 9 bases. Germline values: CDR1 SQVTM, CDR2 ANQGSEA. CDR3 length: 11 amino acids. CDR3 sequence reads: CSARGTYEQYF. Here the CDR3 DNA reads TGCAGCGCCAGGGGTACCTACGAGCAGTACTTC.

The genes are TRBV5-5 and TRBJ2-2, with TRBD1 matching 8 bases. The CDR3 loop spans 18 amino acids. Germline assignment: CDR1 SGHKS and CDR2 YYEKEE (reference sequence). V gave up 1 base and J gave up 5 bases; unmatched junction bases: 13. The CDR3 DNA reads as TGTGCCAGCAGCTTGAGGATTCCCCAGGGGGCGCAAACCGGGGAGCTGTTTTTT. This translates into CASSLRIPQGAQTGELFF.

Remarks on this clone: Its ends do not fully match the called genes, so a read error is possible. In nucleotides, the CDR3 is TGTGCCGGCAGCTTGGCGGAGGGAAAGGCTTTCTTT. The encoded protein is CAGSLAEGKAFF. V and J are TRBV5-4 and TRBJ1-1; no clear D gene. The germline gives CDR1 SGHNT, CDR2 YYREEE (reference sequence). CDR3 length: 12 residues. Full variable domain (missing parts from reference TRBV5-4 and TRBJ1-1): ETGVTQSPTHLIKTRGQQVTLRCSSQSGHNTVSWYQQALGQGPQFIFQYYREEENGRGNFPPRFSGLQFPNYSSELNVNALELDDSALYLCAGSLAEGKAFFGQGTRLTVV.

The chain uses TRBV6-6 and TRBJ1-2; TRBD1 agrees at 11 bases. CDR3 length: 16 amino acids. V gave up 0 bases and J gave up 4 bases; unmatched junction bases: 4. Germline CDR1 is MNHNY and CDR2 is SVGAGI (reference sequence). In DNA form, the CDR3 reads TGTGCCAGCAGTTACTCAGAAGGGACAGGGGGCTATGGCTACACCTTC. Protein sequence: CASSYSEGTGGYGYTF.

V and J are TRBV9 and TRBJ2-2; D is ambiguous. The CDR3 covers 15 residues. Germline V CDR1 and CDR2: SGDLS, YYNGEE. V gave up 4 bases and J gave up 1 base, with 11 bases separating them. The CDR3 here is CASSLGSVNTGELFF. CDR3 nucleotide sequence: TGTGCCAGCAGCCTAGGTTCAGTGAACACCGGGGAGCTGTTTTTT.

The V gene is TRBV5-1, the J gene TRBJ2-7, with 9 positions matching TRBD1. Trimming at V came to 7 bases and at J to 4 bases, leaving 6 bases not matched to a gene. The CDR3 is 13 amino acids. The germline gives CDR1 SGHRS, CDR2 YFSETQ. The CDR3 nucleotides are TGCGCCAGCGGGACAGGGTTTAGTTACGAGCAGTACTTC. Its translation: CASGTGFSYEQYF.

The genes are TRBV18 and TRBJ2-3; D remains ambiguous. The CDR3 is 11 residues long. Trimming shortened V by 6 bases and J by 5 bases, and 6 bases separated the two germline ends. The germline CDR1 and CDR2 sequences are KGHSH and LQKENI. This CDR3 reads CASSPGDTQYF. As DNA, the CDR3 is TGTGCCAGCTCCCCGGGAGATACGCAGTATTTT. The full variable domain, in which reference TRBV18 and TRBJ2-3 provide the parts outside the CDR3, is NAGVMQNPRHLVRRRGQEARLRCSPMKGHSHVYWYRQLPEEGLKFMVYLQKENIIDESGMPKERFSAEFPKEGPSILRIQQVVRGDSAAYFCASSPGDTQYFGPGTRLTVL.

This rearrangement joins TRBV28 to TRBJ2-7; no firm D call. Germline V gene sequence: CDR1 MDHEN, CDR2 SYDVKM. There are 12 residues in the CDR3. The CDR3 nucleotides read TGTGCATCCGGCAGTTTCGCCTACGAGCAGTACTTC. It codes for CASGSFAYEQYF.

The J gene is TRBJ1-1, the V gene TRBV18, with D maybe TRBD1 (5 bases). The V end lost 3 bases, the J end lost 1 base, and 9 bases lay between the germline ends. CDR1 is KGHSH and CDR2 is LQKENI in the germline V gene. This CDR3 region has 14 residues. The CDR3 coding sequence is TGTGCCAGCTCACCGGGACTTCAGAACACTGAAGCTTTCTTT. Protein product: CASSPGLQNTEAFF. Variable domain in full (rest from reference TRBV18 and TRBJ1-1): NAGVMQNPRHLVRRRGQEARLRCSPMKGHSHVYWYRQLPEEGLKFMVYLQKENIIDESGMPKERFSAEFPKEGPSILRIQQVVRGDSAAYFCASSPGLQNTEAFFGQGTRLTVV.

The chain uses TRBV7-9 and TRBJ1-1; tentative D call: TRBD1 (5 bases). Trimming took off 0 bases at V and 3 bases at J, with 8 bases between the two ends. Germline lookup yields CDR1 SEHNR and CDR2 FQNEAQ (reference sequence). CDR3 size: 14 residues. The CDR3 spells CASSLAGADTEAFF. The CDR3, as DNA: TGTGCCAGCAGCTTAGCAGGGGCGGACACTGAAGCTTTCTTT.

The rearrangement joins TRBV27 to TRBJ1-6; no reliable D call. Germline assignment: CDR1 MNHEY and CDR2 SMNVEV (reference sequence). The CDR3 sequence is 12 residues long. The V and J ends lost 4 bases and 7 bases respectively, with 5 bases between them. CDR3 residues: CASSSRNSPLHF. The CDR3 region has the DNA TGTGCCAGCAGTTCGAGGAATTCACCCCTCCACTTT.

This clone appeared once. The V gene is TRBV2, the J gene TRBJ1-1; no clear D gene. CDR3 length: 12 residues. Trimming left V 9 bases short and J 3 bases short, with 11 bases between. CDR1 is SNHLY and CDR2 is FYNNEI in the germline V gene. The chain's CDR3 is CASFVWDTEAFF. CDR3 in DNA: TGTGCCAGTTTTGTTTGGGACACTGAAGCTTTCTTT.

J is TRBJ2-7 and V is TRBV4-3; 9 bases align to TRBD1. J lost 0 bases, V lost 1 base, and 4 bases had no gene match. This CDR3 has 16 residues. Germline assignment: CDR1 LGHNA and CDR2 YSLEER. CDR3 sequence (DNA): TGCGCCAGCAGCCAAGCCCCGGGACAGGGCTCCTACGAGCAGTACTTC. Its protein product is CASSQAPGQGSYEQYF.

The chain links TRBV6-6 to TRBJ1-1; TRBD1 matches 8 bases. The junction had 5 bases not matched to a gene; V was cut back by 10 bases and J by 1 base. The CDR3 loop spans 13 amino acids. Germline V lookup: CDR1 MNHNY, CDR2 SVGAGI (reference sequence). DNA of the CDR3: TGTGCCACCGACAGGGGCCCGAACACTGAAGCTTTCTTT. Translating it yields CATDRGPNTEAFF.

This sequence joins TRBV6-6 and TRBJ1-1, with D uncertain. The CDR3 totals 14 residues. Between the trimmed V and J ends, which lost 8 bases and 3 bases, there was a span of 16 bases. The germline V gene encodes CDR1 MNHNY and CDR2 SVGAGI (reference sequence). CDR3 sequence (DNA): TGTGCCAGCGGGTCCGGAAGCGGGTACACTGAAGCTTTCTTT. Translation gives CASGSGSGYTEAFF.

This rearrangement joins TRBV29-1 to TRBJ2-7; D is unclear. Germline CDR1 is SQVTM and CDR2 is ANQGSEA. The V gene lost 4 bases and the J gene lost 2 bases, with 9 bases spanning the gap. The CDR3 sequence is 12 residues long. The DNA for the CDR3 is TGCAGCGTTGCCCAGCCTCCCTACGAGCAGTACTTC. As protein: CSVAQPPYEQYF.

The chain recombines TRBV7-2 with TRBJ2-2; no firm D call. Germline V gene sequence: CDR1 SGHTA, CDR2 FQGNSA. The germline V and J ends were trimmed by 1 base and 1 base, with 7 bases remaining between them. CDR3 length equals 15 residues. The CDR3 here is CASSLGPLNTGELFF. The CDR3 bases are TGTGCCAGCAGCTTAGGACCCCTGAACACCGGGGAGCTGTTTTTT.

The chain recombines TRBV20-1 with TRBJ2-1; D is unclear. Trimming shortened V by 0 bases and J by 5 bases, and 2 bases separated the two germline ends. The CDR3 contains 11 residues. Germline values: CDR1 DFQATT, CDR2 SNEGSKA (reference sequence). The CDR3 loop reads CSARENNEQFF. CDR3 nucleotides: TGCAGTGCTAGAGAGAACAATGAGCAGTTCTTC.